This T cell receptor (beta chain) comes out of a study of spatial heterogeneity in lung cancer. Overall study findings and caveats: Tumoral mutation counts were tracked by counts of expanded intratumoral alpha and beta TCRs.

TCRdb re-analysed the 5' RACE reads in MiXCR, keeping a single row per CDR3 protein. The sample records several thousand distinct CDR3 sequences, approximately 12% being singletons. As for time point: sample taken at primary tumor resection. Unsorted whole RNA from tumor, nontumor lung or frozen PBMC underwent sequencing. Germline CDR1 and CDR2: SGHTA and FQGNSA. The CDR3 is 14 amino acids. Trimming pared 1 base from V and 1 base from J, leaving 8 bases between. This clonotype has only a few counts. Antigen: not known. The clonotype was recovered from a male donor with early-stage non-small cell lung cancer. V usage is TRBV7-2 and J usage is TRBJ2-7, with D possibly matching TRBD1 (5 bases). The specimen was lung tumor tissue, collected at surgery. The CDR3 nucleotides are TGTGCCAGCAGCTTAGGCCCAGGGTCCTACGAGCAGTACGTC. The encoded protein is CASSLGPGSYEQYV.